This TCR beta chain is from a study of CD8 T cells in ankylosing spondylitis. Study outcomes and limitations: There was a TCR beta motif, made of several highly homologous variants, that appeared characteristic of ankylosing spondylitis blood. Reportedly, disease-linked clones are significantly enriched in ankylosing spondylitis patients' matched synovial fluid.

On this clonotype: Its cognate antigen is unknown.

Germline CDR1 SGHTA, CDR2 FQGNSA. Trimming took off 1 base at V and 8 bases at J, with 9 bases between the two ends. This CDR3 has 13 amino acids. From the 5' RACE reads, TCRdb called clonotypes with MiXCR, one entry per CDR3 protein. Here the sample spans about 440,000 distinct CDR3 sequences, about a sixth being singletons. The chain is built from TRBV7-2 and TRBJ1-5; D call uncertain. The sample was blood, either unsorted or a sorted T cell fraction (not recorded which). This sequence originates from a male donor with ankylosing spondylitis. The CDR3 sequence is CASSLVVQEPQHF. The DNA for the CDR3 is TGTGCCAGCAGCTTAGTGGTGCAAGAGCCCCAGCATTTT.